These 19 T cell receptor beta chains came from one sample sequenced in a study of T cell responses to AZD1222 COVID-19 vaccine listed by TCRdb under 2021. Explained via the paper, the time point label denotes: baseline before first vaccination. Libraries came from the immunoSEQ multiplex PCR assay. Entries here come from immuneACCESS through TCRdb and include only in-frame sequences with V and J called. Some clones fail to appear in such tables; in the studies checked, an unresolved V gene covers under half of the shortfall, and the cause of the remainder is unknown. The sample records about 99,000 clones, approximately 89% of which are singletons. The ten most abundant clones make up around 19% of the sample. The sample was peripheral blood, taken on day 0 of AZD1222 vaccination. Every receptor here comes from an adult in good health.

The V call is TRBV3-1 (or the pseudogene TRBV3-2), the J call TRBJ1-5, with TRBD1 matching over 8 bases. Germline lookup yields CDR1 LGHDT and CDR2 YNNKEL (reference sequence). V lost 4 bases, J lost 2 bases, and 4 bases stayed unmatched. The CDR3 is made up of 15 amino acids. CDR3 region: CASSPGQGGNQPQHF. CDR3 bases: TGTGCCAGCAGCCCCGGACAGGGTGGCAATCAGCCCCAGCATTTT.

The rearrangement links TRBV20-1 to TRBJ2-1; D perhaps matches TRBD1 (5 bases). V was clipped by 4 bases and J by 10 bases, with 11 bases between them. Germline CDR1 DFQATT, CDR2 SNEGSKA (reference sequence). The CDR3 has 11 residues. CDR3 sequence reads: CSAKQAGEQFF. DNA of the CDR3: TGCAGTGCTAAACAGGCCGGGGAGCAGTTCTTC.

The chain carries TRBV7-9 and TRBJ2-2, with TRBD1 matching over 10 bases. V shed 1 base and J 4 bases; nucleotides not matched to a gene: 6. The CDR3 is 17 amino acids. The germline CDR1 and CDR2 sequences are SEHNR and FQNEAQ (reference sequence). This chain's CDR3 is CASSLDPGQGSTGELFF. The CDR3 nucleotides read TGTGCCAGCAGCTTAGATCCGGGACAGGGGAGCACCGGGGAGCTGTTTTTT.

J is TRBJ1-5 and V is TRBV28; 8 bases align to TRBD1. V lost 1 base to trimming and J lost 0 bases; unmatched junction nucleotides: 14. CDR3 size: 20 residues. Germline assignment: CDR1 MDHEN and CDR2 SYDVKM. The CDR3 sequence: CASSLFQGQGAVNSNQPQHF. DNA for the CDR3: TGTGCCAGCAGTTTATTCCAAGGACAGGGCGCTGTAAATAGCAATCAGCCCCAGCATTTT.

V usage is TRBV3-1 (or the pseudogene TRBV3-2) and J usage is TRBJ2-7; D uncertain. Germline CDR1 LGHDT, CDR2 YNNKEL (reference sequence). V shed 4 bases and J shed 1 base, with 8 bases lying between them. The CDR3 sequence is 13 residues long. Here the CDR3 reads CASSPLDSYEQYF. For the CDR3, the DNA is TGTGCCAGCAGCCCCTTAGATTCCTACGAGCAGTACTTC.

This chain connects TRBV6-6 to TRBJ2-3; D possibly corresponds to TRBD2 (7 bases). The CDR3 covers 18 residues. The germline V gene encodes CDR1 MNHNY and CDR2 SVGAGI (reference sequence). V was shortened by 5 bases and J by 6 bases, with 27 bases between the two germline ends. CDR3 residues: CASSPGPRLVGGQDTQYF. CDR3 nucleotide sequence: TGTGCCAGCAGTCCAGGGCCCCGACTAGTGGGGGGGCAGGATACGCAGTATTTT.

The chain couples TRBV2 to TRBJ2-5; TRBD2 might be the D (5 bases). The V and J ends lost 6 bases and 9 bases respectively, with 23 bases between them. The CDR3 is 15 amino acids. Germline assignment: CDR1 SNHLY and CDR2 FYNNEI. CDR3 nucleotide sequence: TGTGCCAGCAGAGGACTTACCCAGATTCACGAGGCCCAGTACTTC. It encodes CASRGLTQIHEAQYF.

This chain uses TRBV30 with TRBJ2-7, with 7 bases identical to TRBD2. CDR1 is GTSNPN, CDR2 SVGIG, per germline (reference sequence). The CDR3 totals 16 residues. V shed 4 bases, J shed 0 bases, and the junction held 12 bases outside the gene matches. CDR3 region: CAWKLPGTISSYEQYF. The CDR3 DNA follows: TGTGCCTGGAAACTTCCCGGGACTATTAGCTCCTACGAGCAGTACTTC.

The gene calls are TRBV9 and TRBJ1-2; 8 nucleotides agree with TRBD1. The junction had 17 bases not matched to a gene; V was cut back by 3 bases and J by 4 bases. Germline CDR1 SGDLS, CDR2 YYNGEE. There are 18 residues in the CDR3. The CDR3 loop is CASSASRQGPPGSYGYTF. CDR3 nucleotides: TGTGCCAGCAGCGCCTCTCGACAGGGGCCGCCTGGAAGCTATGGCTACACCTTC.

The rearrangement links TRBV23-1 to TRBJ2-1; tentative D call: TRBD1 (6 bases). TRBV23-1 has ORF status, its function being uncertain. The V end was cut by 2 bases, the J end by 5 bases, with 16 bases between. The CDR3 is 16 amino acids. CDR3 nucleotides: TGCGCCAGCAGTCAACATCGTTTGTACAGGGACAATGAGCAGTTCTTC. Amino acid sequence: CASSQHRLYRDNEQFF.

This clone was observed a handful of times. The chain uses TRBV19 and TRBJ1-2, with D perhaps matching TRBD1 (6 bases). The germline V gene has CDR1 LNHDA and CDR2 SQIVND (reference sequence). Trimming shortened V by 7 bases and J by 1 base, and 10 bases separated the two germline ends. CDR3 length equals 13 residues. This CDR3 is CASTEGGNYGYTF. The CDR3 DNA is TGTGCCAGTACCGAGGGGGGTAACTATGGCTACACCTTC.

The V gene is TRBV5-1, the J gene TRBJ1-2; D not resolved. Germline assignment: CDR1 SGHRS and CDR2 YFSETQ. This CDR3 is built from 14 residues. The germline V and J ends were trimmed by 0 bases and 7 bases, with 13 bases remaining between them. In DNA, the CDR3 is TGCGCCAGCAGCTTGGGGGTACGGGCGCCTGGCTACACCTTC. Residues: CASSLGVRAPGYTF. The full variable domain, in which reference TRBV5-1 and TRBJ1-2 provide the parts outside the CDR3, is KAGVTQTPRYLIKTRGQQVTLSCSPISGHRSVSWYQQTPGQGLQFLFEYFSETQRNKGNFPGRFSGRQFSNSRSEMNVSTLELGDSALYLCASSLGVRAPGYTFGSGTRLTVV.

As DNA, the CDR3 is TGTGCCAGCAGTGATACTAGCGGGGTTGCCGATACGCAGTATTTT. Translating it yields CASSDTSGVADTQYF. This chain connects TRBV6-1 to TRBJ2-3; TRBD2 agrees at 10 bases. This CDR3 has 15 amino acids. V was pared by 3 bases and J by 6 bases, with 6 bases of the junction left unmatched. In germline, CDR1 is MNHNS, CDR2 SASEGT.

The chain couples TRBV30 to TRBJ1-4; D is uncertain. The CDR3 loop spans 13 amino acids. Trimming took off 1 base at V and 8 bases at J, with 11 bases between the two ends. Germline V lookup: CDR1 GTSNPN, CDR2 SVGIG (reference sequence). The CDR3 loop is CAWSGGMGEKLFF. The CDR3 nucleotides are TGTGCCTGGAGTGGAGGGATGGGGGAAAAACTGTTTTTT. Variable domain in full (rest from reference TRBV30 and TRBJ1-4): SQTIHQWPATLVQPVGSPLSLECTVEGTSNPNLYWYRQAAGRGLQLLFYSVGIGQISSEVPQNLSASRPQDRQFILSSKKLLLSDSGFYLCAWSGGMGEKLFFGSGTQLSVL.

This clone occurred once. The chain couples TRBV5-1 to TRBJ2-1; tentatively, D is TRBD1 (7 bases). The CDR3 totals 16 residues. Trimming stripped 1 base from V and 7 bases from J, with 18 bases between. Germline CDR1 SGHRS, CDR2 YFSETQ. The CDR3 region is CASSLMPRQGGNEQFF. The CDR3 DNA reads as TGCGCCAGCAGCTTGATGCCAAGACAGGGAGGTAATGAGCAGTTCTTC.

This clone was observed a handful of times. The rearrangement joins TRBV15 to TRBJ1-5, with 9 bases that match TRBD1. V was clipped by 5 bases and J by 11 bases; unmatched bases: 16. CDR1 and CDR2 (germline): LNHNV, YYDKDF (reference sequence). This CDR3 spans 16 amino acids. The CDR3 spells CATSQGSTQGAGTQHF. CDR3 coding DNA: TGTGCCACCAGCCAAGGATCCACACAGGGGGCCGGGACCCAGCATTTT.

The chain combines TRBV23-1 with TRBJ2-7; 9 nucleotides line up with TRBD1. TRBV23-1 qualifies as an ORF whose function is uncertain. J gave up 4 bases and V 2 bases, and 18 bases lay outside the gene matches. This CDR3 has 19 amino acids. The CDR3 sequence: CASSQKRTSPGTGIYEQYF. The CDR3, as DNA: TGCGCCAGCAGTCAAAAACGAACCTCCCCCGGGACAGGGATTTACGAGCAGTACTTC.

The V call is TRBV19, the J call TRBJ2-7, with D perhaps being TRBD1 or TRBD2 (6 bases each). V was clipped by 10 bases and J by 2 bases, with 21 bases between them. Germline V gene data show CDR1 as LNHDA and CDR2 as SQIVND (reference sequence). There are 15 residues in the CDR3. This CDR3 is CANLGGWVVTYEQYF. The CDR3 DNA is TGTGCCAACCTAGGGGGGTGGGTGGTGACCTACGAGCAGTACTTC.

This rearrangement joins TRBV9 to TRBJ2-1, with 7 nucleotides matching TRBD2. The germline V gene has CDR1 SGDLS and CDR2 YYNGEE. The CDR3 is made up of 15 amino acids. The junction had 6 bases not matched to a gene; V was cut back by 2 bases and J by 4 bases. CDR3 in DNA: TGTGCCAGCAGCGTTAGTGGGGGGGTGTACAATGAGCAGTTCTTC. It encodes CASSVSGGVYNEQFF.